This is a list of T cell receptor beta chains from one sample in a study of response to subunit inactivated influenza vaccine. TCRdb analysed the RT-PCR reads with MiXCR anew, one entry per CDR3 protein. Found here are about 520,000 distinct CDR3 sequences, about 7.2% of them singletons; the top ten hold under 15%. Specimen: PBMCs from blood, collected around 2 years after vaccination. Every receptor here comes from a man between 50 and 75 years old who received an inactivated influenza vaccine. Both conserved end residues are part of each CDR3. A D gene is named only where the DNA matches it firmly. Not every row has a clone size; where given, it reads once, few, many or a size class.

TGTGCCAGCAGGCCACAGGACAGGGGGCCGGGGAATACGCAGTATTTT CASRPQDRGPGNTQYF many TRBJ2-3 TRBV6-1 TRBD1
TGTGCCAGCTCCCCTCGACTGGGCGGGGCGGAAGAGACCCAGTACTTC CASSPRLGGAEETQYF NA TRBJ2-5 TRBV18 NA
TGTGCCAGCAGCCCGTCTCCGGGACAGGGGGCGCAAGGGGCAAACATTCAGTACTTC CASSPSPGQGAQGANIQYF NA TRBJ2-4 TRBV3-1 TRBD1
TGTGCCAGCAGCCCCTGGGGCAATCCGGGAACCCTTTACAATGAGCAGTTCTTC CASSPWGNPGTLYNEQFF few TRBJ2-1 TRBV11-1 NA
TGCAGTGCTCAACAGGGGGCCTCTGAAAAACTGTTTTTT CSAQQGASEKLFF many TRBJ1-4 TRBV20-1 TRBD1
TGTGCCAGCAGCCCCCTGTTGGACAGCTCCTATAATTCACCCCTCCACTTT CASSPLLDSSYNSPLHF NA TRBJ1-6 TRBV7-9 NA
TGTGCCAGCAGTTATGAGTCAGGGGGCACAGATACGCAGTATTTT CASSYESGGTDTQYF many TRBJ2-3 TRBV6-5 NA
TGTGCCAGCAGTCAGTGGACAGGGGACAATTCACCCCTCCACTTT CASSQWTGDNSPLHF many TRBJ1-6 TRBV6-2/TRBV6-3 TRBD1
TGTGCCAGCAGTTACTCTCAGGGAACGTTTTCCTACAATGAGCAGTTCTTC CASSYSQGTFSYNEQFF many TRBJ2-1 TRBV6-5 NA
TGTGCCAGCAGTTACGAGCCCGCTTCCCGGACTAGCGGGAGTTCCGAGCAGTACTTC CASSYEPASRTSGSSEQYF few TRBJ2-7 TRBV6-5 TRBD2
TGTGCCATCAGCTCTAACAGCGGCAATCAGCCCCAGCATTTT CAISSNSGNQPQHF many TRBJ1-5 TRBV10-3 NA
TGCAGTGCTAGAGGACTAGTGAACACCGGGGAGCTGTTTTTT CSARGLVNTGELFF many TRBJ2-2 TRBV20-1 NA
TGTGCCAGCAGCTTGGGGACCAGGGGCAATGAGCAGTTCTTC CASSLGTRGNEQFF many TRBJ2-1 TRBV5-8 NA
TGTGCCAGCAGCGTAGAACAGGGTGATACGCAGTATTTT CASSVEQGDTQYF many TRBJ2-3 TRBV9 NA
TGTGCCAGCAGGAAGGGACCGGGGTTACAAAACATTCAGTACTTC CASRKGPGLQNIQYF NA TRBJ2-4 TRBV12-3/TRBV12-4 NA
TGTGCCAGCAGCCCCCCTGGCGGAAGGACGAGAAACATTCAGTACTTC CASSPPGGRTRNIQYF many TRBJ2-4 TRBV7-9 NA
TGTGCCAGCAGTCCTTACAGGGGCAGAACAAACACTGAAGCTTTCTTT CASSPYRGRTNTEAFF many TRBJ1-1 TRBV12-3/TRBV12-4 TRBD1
TGCAGCGTTGTTCCCGACAGCTACTACGAGCAGTACTTC CSVVPDSYYEQYF few TRBJ2-7 TRBV29-1 NA
TGTGCCATCAGTGCCCCGGGAGGGCCTCGCGAGCAGTACTTC CAISAPGGPREQYF NA TRBJ2-7 TRBV10-3 TRBD2
TGCGCCAGCAGCCGGGTAGGGGTGAACACTGAAGCTTTCTTT CASSRVGVNTEAFF many TRBJ1-1 TRBV4-1 NA
TGTGCCAGCAGTCCAGGGACTAGCGGGAAGTATACGCAGTATTTT CASSPGTSGKYTQYF many TRBJ2-3 TRBV12-3/TRBV12-4 TRBD2
TGCGCCAGCAGCCAAGATTTGATAGGAGCCCAGTACTTC CASSQDLIGAQYF few TRBJ2-5 TRBV4-1 NA
TGCGCCAGCAGCCAGCCTGGGACCTACAATGAGCAGTTCTTC CASSQPGTYNEQFF few TRBJ2-1 TRBV4-3 NA
TGTGCCTGGAGTGTAGGGCCAGTCTCTGGAAACACCATATATTTT CAWSVGPVSGNTIYF few TRBJ1-3 TRBV30 NA
TGCAGTGCTAGTTCTTTCGGCCGGGGGGCCTACAATGAGCAGTTCTTC CSASSFGRGAYNEQFF few TRBJ2-1 TRBV20-1 TRBD2
TGTGCCAGTAGTCCCGGGCCCGACCGCATCACAGATACGCAGTATTTT CASSPGPDRITDTQYF few TRBJ2-3 TRBV19 NA
TGCAGTACAGGACAGACAGACAATGAGCAGTTCTTC CSTGQTDNEQFF few TRBJ2-1 TRBV20-1 NA
TGCGCCAGCAGCGTTAGCGGGGCCTCCTACAATGAGCAGTTCTTC CASSVSGASYNEQFF NA TRBJ2-1 TRBV5-1 TRBD2
TGTGCCAGCAGCCAAGATGGCGAAGAGACCCAGTACTTC CASSQDGEETQYF few TRBJ2-5 TRBV4-2 NA
TGCAGCGTTGGGTCTGGGACAGGTAACACTGAAGCTTTCTTT CSVGSGTGNTEAFF few TRBJ1-1 TRBV29-1 TRBD1
TGTGCCAGCAGCCGCGAAGGGACCCACTACGAGCAGTACTTC CASSREGTHYEQYF NA TRBJ2-7 TRBV4-2 NA
TGTGCCAGCAGCCCAGGACCTCAAGAGACCCAGTACTTC CASSPGPQETQYF many TRBJ2-5 TRBV9 NA
TGTGCCAGCAGAAACCCGGGACTTAGAACGAACTATGGCTACACCTTC CASRNPGLRTNYGYTF NA TRBJ1-2 TRBV12-3/TRBV12-4 NA
TGTGCCAGCAGTTACTCGGTCGTTGGTGAGCAGTACTTC CASSYSVVGEQYF few TRBJ2-7 TRBV6-2/TRBV6-3 NA
TGTGCCAGCAGCTTAGGGGGGACCCATACGGATACGCAGTATTTT CASSLGGTHTDTQYF NA TRBJ2-3 TRBV7-6 NA
TGCAGTGCTAGTGTCAGGGGCAATGAGCAGTTCTTC CSASVRGNEQFF many TRBJ2-1 TRBV20-1 NA
TGCAGTGCTAGAGAGGCCATAGCTCGGGATGAGCAGTTCTTC CSAREAIARDEQFF few TRBJ2-1 TRBV20-1 NA
TGCAGTGCTAGAGATAGGTACGGATCTGGGAACTTC CSARDRYGSGNF NA TRBJ2-7 TRBV20-1 NA
TGTGCCTGGAGTGTAGGCAGCGATGAAAAACTGTTTTTT CAWSVGSDEKLFF NA TRBJ1-4 TRBV30 NA
TGTGCCACCGGGGACCTTTCCTACAATGAGCAGTTCTTC CATGDLSYNEQFF few TRBJ2-1 TRBV27 NA
TGTGCCAGCAGTTATGCCGGGACAGGGGGATACGAGCAGTACTTC CASSYAGTGGYEQYF NA TRBJ2-7 TRBV6-2/TRBV6-3 TRBD1
TGTGCCAGCAGTTCACCCAGACTAGCGGGGGACAACTACTGGGAGCAGTTCTTC CASSSPRLAGDNYWEQFF few TRBJ2-1 TRBV12-3/TRBV12-4 TRBD2
TGTGCCAGCAGTTTTGGGTATAGCGGGGGGGAGCGACAAGAGACCCAGTACTTC CASSFGYSGGERQETQYF many TRBJ2-5 TRBV12-3/TRBV12-4 TRBD2
TGTGCCAGCAGGGCTAGAAGCAGGGGAGGAGCCAAAAACATTCAGTACTTC CASRARSRGGAKNIQYF NA TRBJ2-4 TRBV12-3/TRBV12-4 NA
TGTGCCAGCAGCTTAGGAGGTGGCCGCCATGAGCAGTTCTTC CASSLGGGRHEQFF NA TRBJ2-1 TRBV7-8 NA